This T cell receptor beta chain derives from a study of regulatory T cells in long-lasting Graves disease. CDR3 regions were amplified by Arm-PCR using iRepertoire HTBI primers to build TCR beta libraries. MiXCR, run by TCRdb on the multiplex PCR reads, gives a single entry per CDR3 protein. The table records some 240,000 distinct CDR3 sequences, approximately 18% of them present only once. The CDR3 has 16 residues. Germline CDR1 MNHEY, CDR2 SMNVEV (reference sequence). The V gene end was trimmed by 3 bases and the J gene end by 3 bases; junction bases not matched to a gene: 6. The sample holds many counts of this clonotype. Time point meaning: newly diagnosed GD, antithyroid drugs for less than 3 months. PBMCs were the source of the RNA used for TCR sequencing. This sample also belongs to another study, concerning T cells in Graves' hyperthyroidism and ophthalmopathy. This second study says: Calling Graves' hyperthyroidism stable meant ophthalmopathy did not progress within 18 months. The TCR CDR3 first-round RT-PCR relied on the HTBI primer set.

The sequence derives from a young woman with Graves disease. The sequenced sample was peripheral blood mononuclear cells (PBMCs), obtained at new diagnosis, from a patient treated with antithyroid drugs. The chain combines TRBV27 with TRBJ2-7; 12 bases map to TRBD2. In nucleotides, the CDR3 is TGTGCCAGCAGTTTTTTGACTAGCGGGAGTCTCTACGAGCAGTACTTC. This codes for CASSFLTSGSLYEQYF.